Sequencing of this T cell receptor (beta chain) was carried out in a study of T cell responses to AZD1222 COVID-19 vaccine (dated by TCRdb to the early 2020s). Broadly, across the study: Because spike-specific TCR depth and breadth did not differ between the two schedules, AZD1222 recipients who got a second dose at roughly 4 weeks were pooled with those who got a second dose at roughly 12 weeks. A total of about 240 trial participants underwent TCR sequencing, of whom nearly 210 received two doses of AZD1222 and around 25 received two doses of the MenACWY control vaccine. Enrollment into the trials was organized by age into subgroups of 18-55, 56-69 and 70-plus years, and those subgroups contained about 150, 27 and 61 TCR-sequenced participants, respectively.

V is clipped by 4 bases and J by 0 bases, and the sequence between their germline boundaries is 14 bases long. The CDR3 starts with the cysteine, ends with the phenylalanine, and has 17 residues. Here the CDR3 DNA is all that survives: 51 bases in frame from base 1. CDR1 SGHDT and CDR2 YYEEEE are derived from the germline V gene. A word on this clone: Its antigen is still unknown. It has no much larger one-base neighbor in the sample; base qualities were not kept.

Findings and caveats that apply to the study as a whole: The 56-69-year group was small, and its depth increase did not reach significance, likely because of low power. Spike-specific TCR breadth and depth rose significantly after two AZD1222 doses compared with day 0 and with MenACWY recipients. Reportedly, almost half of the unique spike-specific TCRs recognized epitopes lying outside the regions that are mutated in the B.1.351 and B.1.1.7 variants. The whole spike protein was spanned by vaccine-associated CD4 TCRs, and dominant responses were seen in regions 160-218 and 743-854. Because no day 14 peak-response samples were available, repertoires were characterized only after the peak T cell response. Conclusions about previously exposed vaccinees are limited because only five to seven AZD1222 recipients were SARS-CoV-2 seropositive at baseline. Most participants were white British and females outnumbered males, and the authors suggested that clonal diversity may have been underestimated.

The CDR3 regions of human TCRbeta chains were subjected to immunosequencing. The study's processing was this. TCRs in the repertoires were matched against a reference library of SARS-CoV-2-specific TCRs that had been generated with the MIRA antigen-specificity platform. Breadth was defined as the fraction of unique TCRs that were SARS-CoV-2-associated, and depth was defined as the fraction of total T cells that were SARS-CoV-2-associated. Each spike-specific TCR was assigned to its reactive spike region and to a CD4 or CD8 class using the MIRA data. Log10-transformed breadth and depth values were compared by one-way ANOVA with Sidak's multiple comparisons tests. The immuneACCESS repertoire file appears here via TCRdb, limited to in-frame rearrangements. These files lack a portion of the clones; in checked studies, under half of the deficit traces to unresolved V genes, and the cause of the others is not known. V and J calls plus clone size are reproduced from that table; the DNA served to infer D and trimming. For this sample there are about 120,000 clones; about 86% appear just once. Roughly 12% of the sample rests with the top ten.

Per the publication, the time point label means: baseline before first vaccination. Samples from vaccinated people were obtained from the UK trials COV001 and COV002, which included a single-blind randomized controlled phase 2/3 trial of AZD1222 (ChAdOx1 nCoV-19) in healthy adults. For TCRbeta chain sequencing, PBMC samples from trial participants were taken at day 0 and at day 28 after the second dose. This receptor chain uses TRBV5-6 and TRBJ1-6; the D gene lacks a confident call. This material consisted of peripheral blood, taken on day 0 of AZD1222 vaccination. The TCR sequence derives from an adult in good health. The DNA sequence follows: TGTGCCAGCAGCGCCGAGGACCGGAGCTCCTATAATTCACCCCTCCACTTT. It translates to CASSAEDRSSYNSPLHF.